This T cell receptor (beta chain) was documented in a study of blood T cell repertoires in COVID-19. V dropped 4 bases and J dropped 1 base, with 7 bases sitting between them. The CDR3 has 13 amino acids. The assay was immunoSEQ multiplex PCR, and TCRdb's table has in-frame clones only and misses some. The sample lists hundreds of thousands of clones, around 90% seen once, with 0.87% in the top ten. Sequenced input: PBMCs or T cells enriched from blood (not recorded which). The receptor was derived from a man aged 45 to 65 who had been exposed to COVID-19. The chain joins TRBV12-3 or TRBV12-4 to TRBJ1-2; possibly TRBD1 for D (6 bases). The CDR3 sequence is CASSWDNNYGYTF. The CDR3 DNA reads as TGTGCCAGCAGTTGGGACAATAACTATGGCTACACCTTC.